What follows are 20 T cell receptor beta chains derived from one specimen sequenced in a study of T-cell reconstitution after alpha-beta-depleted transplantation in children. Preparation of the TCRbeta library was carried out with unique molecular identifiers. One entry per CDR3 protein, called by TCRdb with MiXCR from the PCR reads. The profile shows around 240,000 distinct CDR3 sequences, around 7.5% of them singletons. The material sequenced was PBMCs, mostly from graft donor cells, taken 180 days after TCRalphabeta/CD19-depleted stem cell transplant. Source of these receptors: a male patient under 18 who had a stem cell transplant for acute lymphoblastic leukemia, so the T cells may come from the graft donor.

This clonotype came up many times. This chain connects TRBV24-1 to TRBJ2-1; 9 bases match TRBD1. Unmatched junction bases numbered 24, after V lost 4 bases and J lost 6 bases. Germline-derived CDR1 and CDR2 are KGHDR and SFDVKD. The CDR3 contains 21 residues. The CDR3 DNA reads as TGTGCCACCAGTGACCCCGACCGGGACAGGGTCGTGGTGTCTGTTTCCAATGAGCAGTTCTTC. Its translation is CATSDPDRDRVVVSVSNEQFF.

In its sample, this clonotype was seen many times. The CDR3 region is CASSLSSGAADTQYF. CDR3 sequence (DNA): TGTGCCAGCAGCTTGTCTAGCGGGGCCGCAGATACGCAGTATTTT. The rearrangement links TRBV5-6 to TRBJ2-3, with TRBD2 matching 9 bases. CDR1 is SGHDT, CDR2 YYEEEE, per germline. CDR3 length equals 15 residues. V trimming: 1 base; J trimming: 4 bases; junction bases outside the gene matches: 4.

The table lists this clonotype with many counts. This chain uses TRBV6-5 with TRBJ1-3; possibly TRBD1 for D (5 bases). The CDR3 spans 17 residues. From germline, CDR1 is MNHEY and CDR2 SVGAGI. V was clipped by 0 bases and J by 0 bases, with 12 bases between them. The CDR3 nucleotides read TGTGCCAGCAGTTACTCGATCAGGGCCACCTCTGGAAACACCATATATTTT. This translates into CASSYSIRATSGNTIYF.

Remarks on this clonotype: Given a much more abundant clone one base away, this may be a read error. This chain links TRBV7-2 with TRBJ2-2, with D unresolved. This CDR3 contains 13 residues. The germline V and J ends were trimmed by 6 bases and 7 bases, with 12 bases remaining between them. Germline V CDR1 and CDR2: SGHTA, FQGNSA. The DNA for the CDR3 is TGTGCCAGCAGGAGAGTGTCGAGCGGGGAGCTGTTTTTT. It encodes CASRRVSSGELFF. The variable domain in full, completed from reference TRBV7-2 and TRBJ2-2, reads GAGVSQSPSNKVTEKGKDVELRCDPISGHTALYWYRQSLGQGLEFLIYFQGNSAPDKSGLPSDRFSAERTGGSVSTLTIQRTQQEDSAVYLCASRRVSSGELFFGEGSRLTVL.

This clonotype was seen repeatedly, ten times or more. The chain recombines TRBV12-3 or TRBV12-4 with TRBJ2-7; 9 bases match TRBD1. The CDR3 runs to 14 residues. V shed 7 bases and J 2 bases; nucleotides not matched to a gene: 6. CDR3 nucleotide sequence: TGTGCCAGCACCCCGGGACAGGGAACCTACGAGCAGTACTTC. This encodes CASTPGQGTYEQYF.

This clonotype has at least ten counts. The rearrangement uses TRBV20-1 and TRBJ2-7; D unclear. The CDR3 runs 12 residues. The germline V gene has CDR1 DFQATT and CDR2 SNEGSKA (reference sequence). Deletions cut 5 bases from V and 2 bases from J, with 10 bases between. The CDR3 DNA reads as TGCAGTGCTGAAGACGGAACCTACGAGCAGTACTTC. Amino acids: CSAEDGTYEQYF.

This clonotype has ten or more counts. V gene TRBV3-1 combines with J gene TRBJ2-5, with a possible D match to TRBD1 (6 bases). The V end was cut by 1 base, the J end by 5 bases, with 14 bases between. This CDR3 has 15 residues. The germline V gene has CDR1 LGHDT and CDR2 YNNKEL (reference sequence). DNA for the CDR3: TGTGCCAGCAGCCAAGGCCCGGGACAAAGGGAGACCCAGTACTTC. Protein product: CASSQGPGQRETQYF.

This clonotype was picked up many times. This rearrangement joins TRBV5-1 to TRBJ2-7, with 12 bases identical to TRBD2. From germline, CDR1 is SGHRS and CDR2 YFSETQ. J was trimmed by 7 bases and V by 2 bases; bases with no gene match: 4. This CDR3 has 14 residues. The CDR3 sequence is CASSFLAGGWEQYF. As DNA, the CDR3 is TGCGCCAGCAGCTTTCTAGCGGGAGGGTGGGAGCAGTACTTC.

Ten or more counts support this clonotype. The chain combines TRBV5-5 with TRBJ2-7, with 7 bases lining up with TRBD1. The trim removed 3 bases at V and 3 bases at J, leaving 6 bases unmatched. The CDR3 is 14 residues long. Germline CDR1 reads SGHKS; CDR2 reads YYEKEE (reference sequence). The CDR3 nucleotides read TGTGCCAGCAGCTCTCCGACAGGGTACTACGAGCAGTACTTC. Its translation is CASSSPTGYYEQYF.

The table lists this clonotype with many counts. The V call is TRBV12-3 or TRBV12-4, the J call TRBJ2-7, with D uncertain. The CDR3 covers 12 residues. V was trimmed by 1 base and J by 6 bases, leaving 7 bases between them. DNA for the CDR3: TGTGCCAGCAGTTTAGGGGTGGGCGAGCAGTACTTC. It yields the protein CASSLGVGEQYF.

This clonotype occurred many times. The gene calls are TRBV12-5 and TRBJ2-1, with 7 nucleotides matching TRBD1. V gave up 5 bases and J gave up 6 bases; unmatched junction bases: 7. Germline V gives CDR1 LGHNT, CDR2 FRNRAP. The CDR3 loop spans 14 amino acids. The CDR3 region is CASGLQGNGNEQFF. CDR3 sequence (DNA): TGTGCTAGTGGTCTACAGGGGAACGGCAATGAGCAGTTCTTC.

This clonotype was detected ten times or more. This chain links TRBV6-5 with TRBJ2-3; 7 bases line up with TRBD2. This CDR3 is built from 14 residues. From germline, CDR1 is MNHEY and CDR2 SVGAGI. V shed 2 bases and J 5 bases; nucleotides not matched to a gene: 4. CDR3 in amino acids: CASSYRLALDTQYF. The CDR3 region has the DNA TGTGCCAGCAGTTACAGACTAGCCCTAGATACGCAGTATTTT.

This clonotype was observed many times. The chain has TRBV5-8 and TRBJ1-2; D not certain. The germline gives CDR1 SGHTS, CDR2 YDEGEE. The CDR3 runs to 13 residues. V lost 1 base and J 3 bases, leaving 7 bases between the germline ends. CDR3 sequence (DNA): TGTGCCAGCAGCTTGAATTTTGACTATGGCTACACCTTC. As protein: CASSLNFDYGYTF. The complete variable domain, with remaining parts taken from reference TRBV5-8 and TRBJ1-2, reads EAGVTQSPTHLIKTRGQQATLRCSPISGHTSVYWYQQALGLGLQFLLWYDEGEERNRGNFPPRFSGRQFPNYSSELNVNALELEDSALYLCASSLNFDYGYTFGSGTRLTVV.

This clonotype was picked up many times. CDR3 DNA sequence: TGTGCCAGCAGAAACGATATACTGAACACCGGGGAGCTGTTTTTT. Translating it yields CASRNDILNTGELFF. This sequence joins TRBV6-1 and TRBJ2-2; the D is unclear. With 6 bases removed from V and 1 base from J, the gap between germline ends came to 12 bases. Germline loops: CDR1 MNHNS, CDR2 SASEGT. There are 15 residues in the CDR3.

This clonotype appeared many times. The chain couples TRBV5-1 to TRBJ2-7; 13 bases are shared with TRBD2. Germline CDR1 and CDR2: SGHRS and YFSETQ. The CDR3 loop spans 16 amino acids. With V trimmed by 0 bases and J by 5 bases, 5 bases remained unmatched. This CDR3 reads CASSLEPGLAGNEQYF. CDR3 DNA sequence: TGCGCCAGCAGCTTGGAGCCGGGACTAGCGGGGAACGAGCAGTACTTC.

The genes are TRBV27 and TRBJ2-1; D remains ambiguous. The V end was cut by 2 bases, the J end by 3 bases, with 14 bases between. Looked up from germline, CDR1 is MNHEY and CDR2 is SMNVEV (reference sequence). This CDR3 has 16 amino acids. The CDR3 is CASSLRSRSCYNEQFF. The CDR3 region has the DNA TGTGCCAGCAGTTTAAGGAGTAGAAGCTGCTACAATGAGCAGTTCTTC.

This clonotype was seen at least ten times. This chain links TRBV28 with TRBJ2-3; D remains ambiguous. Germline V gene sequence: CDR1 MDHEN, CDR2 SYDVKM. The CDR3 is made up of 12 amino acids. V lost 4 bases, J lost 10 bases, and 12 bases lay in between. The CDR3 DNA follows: TGTGCCAGCAGTTACTCCGGCATTTCGCAGTATTTT. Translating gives CASSYSGISQYF.

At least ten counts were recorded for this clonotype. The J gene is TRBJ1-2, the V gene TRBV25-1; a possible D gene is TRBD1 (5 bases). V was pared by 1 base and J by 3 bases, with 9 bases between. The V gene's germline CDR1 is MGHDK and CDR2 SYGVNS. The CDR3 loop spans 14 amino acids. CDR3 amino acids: CASSEWGPHYGYTF. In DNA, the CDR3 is TGTGCCAGCAGTGAATGGGGACCGCACTATGGCTACACCTTC.

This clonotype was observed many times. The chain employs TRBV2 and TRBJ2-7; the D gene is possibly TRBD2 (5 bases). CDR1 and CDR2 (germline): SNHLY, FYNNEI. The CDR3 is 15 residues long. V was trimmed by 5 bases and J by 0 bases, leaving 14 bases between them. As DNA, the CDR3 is TGTGCCAGCAGTTTTAGCGTCTCCAGCTCCTACGAGCAGTACTTC. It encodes CASSFSVSSSYEQYF.

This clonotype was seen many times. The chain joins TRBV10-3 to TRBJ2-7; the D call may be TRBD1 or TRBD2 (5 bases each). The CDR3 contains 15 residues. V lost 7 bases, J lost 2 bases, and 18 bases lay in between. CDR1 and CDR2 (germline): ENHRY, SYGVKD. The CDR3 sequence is CAITIIRDGTYEQYF. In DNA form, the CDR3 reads TGTGCCATCACAATCATCCGGGACGGGACCTACGAGCAGTACTTC.